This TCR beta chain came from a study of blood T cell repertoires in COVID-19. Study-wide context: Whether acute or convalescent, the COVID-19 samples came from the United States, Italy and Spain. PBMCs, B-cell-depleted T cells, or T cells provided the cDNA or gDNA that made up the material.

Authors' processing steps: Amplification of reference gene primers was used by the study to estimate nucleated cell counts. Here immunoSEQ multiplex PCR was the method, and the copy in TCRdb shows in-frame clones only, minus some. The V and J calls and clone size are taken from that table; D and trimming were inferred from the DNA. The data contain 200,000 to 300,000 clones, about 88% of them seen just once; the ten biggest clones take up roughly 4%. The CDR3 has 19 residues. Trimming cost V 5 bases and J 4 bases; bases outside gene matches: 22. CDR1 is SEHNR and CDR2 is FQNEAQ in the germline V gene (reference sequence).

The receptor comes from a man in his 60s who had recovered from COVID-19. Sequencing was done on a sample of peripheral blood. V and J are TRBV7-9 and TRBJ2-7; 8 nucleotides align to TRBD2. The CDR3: CASSPAGGDRGMVVYEQYF. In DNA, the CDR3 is TGTGCCAGCAGCCCCGCGGGGGGAGACCGGGGAATGGTGGTTTACGAGCAGTACTTC.